The following is a T cell receptor (beta chain) sequence with its context. The data were taken from a study of T cell responses to AZD1222 COVID-19 vaccine. Per germline, CDR1 SQVTM and CDR2 ANQGSEA. The length of the CDR3 is 13 residues. Trimming left V 2 bases short and J 3 bases short, with 7 bases between. Assay used: immunoSEQ multiplex PCR; TCRdb lists only in-frame clones, some missing. This sample carries some 120,000 clones, 84% of them seen once, and the ten largest clones take about 29%. The sequencing here drew on peripheral blood, taken 28 days after the second AZD1222 dose. This sequence was found in an adult who received the AZD1222 COVID-19 vaccine. The chain joins TRBV29-1 to TRBJ1-4; no clear D gene. DNA of the CDR3: TGCAGCGTTGAATTCCAGGCTAATGAAAAACTGTTTTTT. Translating it yields CSVEFQANEKLFF.